The 19 T cell receptor beta chains listed next were all sequenced from one sample in a study of identifying expanded T cells in peripheral blood. Clones were sequenced by immunoSEQ multiplex PCR, and TCRdb holds only the in-frame ones, with some missing. The repertoire holds tens of thousands of clones, with 84% as singletons. Sequencing input: blood. These receptors all come from a person aged 18-70 years in good health.

This clone was recorded many times. The chain is built from TRBV6-4 and TRBJ2-3, with 8 bases fitting TRBD2. Germline trimming cut 3 bases from V and 9 bases from J; bases unmatched to any gene: 11. The CDR3 has 15 amino acids. Germline V gene lookup returns CDR1 MRHNA and CDR2 SNTAGT. The CDR3: CASSEAREAQETQYF. CDR3 in DNA: TGTGCCAGCAGTGAAGCGCGGGAGGCCCAGGAAACGCAGTATTTT.

V usage is TRBV18 and J usage is TRBJ2-3, with 7 bases fitting TRBD2. V dropped 5 bases and J dropped 2; count of bases not matched to a gene: 25. CDR3 length equals 21 residues. Per germline, CDR1 KGHSH and CDR2 LQKENI. The CDR3 region has the DNA TGTGCCAGCTCAGCCTTCGGGACTATGATAGAACGGGAGGCCCTCACAGATACGCAGTATTTT. It yields the protein CASSAFGTMIEREALTDTQYF.

The V gene is TRBV18, the J gene TRBJ1-5; the D is unclear. The germline V gene has CDR1 KGHSH and CDR2 LQKENI. The V end was cut by 2 bases, the J end by 5 bases, with 10 bases between. The CDR3 sequence is 14 residues long. CDR3 coding DNA: TGTGCCAGCTCACCAGGCCCAGTGGATCAGCCCCAGCATTTT. Translated, it gives CASSPGPVDQPQHF.

This clone came up once. The chain joins TRBV19 to TRBJ2-3, with 9 bases aligning to TRBD1. The V segment lost 7 bases and the J segment 0 bases; nucleotides outside the gene matches: 5. CDR3 length: 15 amino acids. From germline, CDR1 is LNHDA and CDR2 SQIVND (reference sequence). The DNA of the CDR3 is TGTGCCAGTACCGAACAGGGGGCTAGCACAGATACGCAGTATTTT. Encoded protein: CASTEQGASTDTQYF.

V usage is TRBV6-6 and J usage is TRBJ2-5; the match to TRBD2 covers 8 bases. This CDR3 has 15 amino acids. V gave up 0 bases and J gave up 4 bases; unmatched junction bases: 4. Germline V gives CDR1 MNHNY, CDR2 SVGAGI (reference sequence). The CDR3 nucleotides are TGTGCCAGCAGTTACTCGAGGCTAGCGGGAGAGACCCAGTACTTC. The encoded protein is CASSYSRLAGETQYF.

This chain connects TRBV5-8 to TRBJ2-7; 10 nucleotides match TRBD2. V dropped 3 bases and J dropped 4; count of bases not matched to a gene: 7. CDR1 is SGHTS, CDR2 YDEGEE, per germline. The length of the CDR3 is 15 residues. The CDR3 sequence is CASSSTSGSFYEQYF. The CDR3 DNA reads TGTGCCAGCAGCTCGACTAGCGGGTCTTTTTACGAGCAGTACTTC. Full variable domain (rest looked up from reference TRBV5-8 and TRBJ2-7): EAGVTQSPTHLIKTRGQQATLRCSPISGHTSVYWYQQALGLGLQFLLWYDEGEERNRGNFPPRFSGRQFPNYSSELNVNALELEDSALYLCASSSTSGSFYEQYFGPGTRLTVT.

J is TRBJ2-1 and V is TRBV4-3, with a possible D match to TRBD1 (6 bases). This CDR3 comprises 15 residues. V was trimmed by 0 bases and J by 6 bases, leaving 12 bases between them. Germline V gene lookup returns CDR1 LGHNA and CDR2 YSLEER. CDR3 in amino acids: CASSQENRVPNEQFF. Written as DNA, the CDR3 is TGCGCCAGCAGCCAAGAGAACAGGGTCCCCAATGAGCAGTTCTTC.

The chain joins TRBV6-5 to TRBJ1-1; 7 bases line up with TRBD1. This CDR3 is 15 amino acids long. J was trimmed by 4 bases and V by 2 bases; bases with no gene match: 7. Germline assignment: CDR1 MNHEY and CDR2 SVGAGI. As DNA, the CDR3 is TGTGCCAGCAGTTACCTACAGGGGTTCGGCACTGAAGCTTTCTTT. This codes for CASSYLQGFGTEAFF.

The V and J genes are TRBV7-2 and TRBJ1-1; D ambiguous. Trimming removed 7 bases from V and 7 bases from J, with 16 bases in between. The CDR3 contains 13 residues. Germline CDR1 and CDR2: SGHTA and FQGNSA. DNA of the CDR3: TGTGCCAGCAACTACTTCGGACGGCTTGAAGCTTTCTTT. It translates to CASNYFGRLEAFF. Together with reference TRBV7-2 and TRBJ1-1, the CDR3 gives the full variable domain: GAGVSQSPSNKVTEKGKDVELRCDPISGHTALYWYRQSLGQGLEFLIYFQGNSAPDKSGLPSDRFSAERTGGSVSTLTIQRTQQEDSAVYLCASNYFGRLEAFFGQGTRLTVV.

The V call is TRBV28, the J call TRBJ1-2; TRBD1 aligns across 7 bases. Trimming at V came to 4 bases and at J to 4 bases, leaving 3 bases not matched to a gene. The germline CDR1 and CDR2 sequences are MDHEN and SYDVKM. The CDR3 covers 13 residues. The CDR3 here is CASSSGQTYGYTF. The CDR3, as DNA: TGTGCCAGCAGTTCGGGACAGACCTATGGCTACACCTTC.

The rearrangement uses TRBV29-1 and TRBJ2-1, with D unclear. Germline assignment: CDR1 SQVTM and CDR2 ANQGSEA. The length of the CDR3 is 10 residues. With 3 bases removed from V and 9 bases from J, the gap between germline ends came to 6 bases. CDR3 nucleotide sequence: TGCAGCGTTGAGGAAACTGAGCAGTTCTTC. Translation gives CSVEETEQFF.

V usage is TRBV15 and J usage is TRBJ2-3; tentatively, D is TRBD1 or TRBD2 (6 bases each). CDR3 length: 13 amino acids. Germline CDR1 and CDR2: LNHNV and YYDKDF (reference sequence). Trimming left V 0 bases short and J 10 bases short, with 11 bases between. The CDR3 DNA reads as TGTGCCACCAGCAGAGAGGGGGGCATCGCGCAGTATTTT. Its translation: CATSREGGIAQYF. The variable domain in full, with the rest retrieved from reference TRBV15 and TRBJ2-3, is DAMVIQNPRYQVTQFGKPVTLSCSQTLNHNVMYWYQQKSSQAPKLLFHYYDKDFNNEADTPDNFQSRRPNTSFCFLDIRSPGLGDTAMYLCATSREGGIAQYFGPGTRLTVL.

This clone was seen just once. This sequence joins TRBV7-9 and TRBJ2-2, with TRBD1 as a possible D gene (5 bases). Trimming took 8 bases from V and 3 from J, leaving 13 bases between them. This CDR3 is built from 14 residues. CDR1 and CDR2 (germline): SEHNR, FQNEAQ (reference sequence). DNA of the CDR3: TGTGCCAGCGACCAGGGAACGGACACCGGGGAGCTGTTTTTT. Amino acid sequence: CASDQGTDTGELFF.

The chain couples TRBV5-8 to TRBJ2-2, with D possibly matching TRBD2 (6 bases). Germline-derived CDR1 and CDR2 are SGHTS and YDEGEE. The CDR3 runs 17 residues. The V end was cut by 4 bases, the J end by 4 bases, with 20 bases between. CDR3 bases: TGTGCCAGCAGCCAAGAGGGACTGACGACAACCACCGGGGAGCTGTTTTTT. Translation: CASSQEGLTTTTGELFF.

This chain joins TRBV18 and TRBJ2-7; 8 nucleotides match TRBD2. The ends lost 6 bases at V and 1 base at J; junction bases unmatched: 8. The CDR3 length is 15 residues. The germline V gene has CDR1 KGHSH and CDR2 LQKENI. In nucleotides, the CDR3 is TGTGCCAGCTCCGGGGGGACGGGAGGGTCCTACGAGCAGTACTTC. It codes for CASSGGTGGSYEQYF.

V is TRBV11-1 and J is TRBJ2-7; D may correspond to TRBD1 or TRBD2 (5 bases each). The V and J ends lost 4 bases and 7 bases respectively, with 23 bases between them. Germline V gene sequence: CDR1 SGHAT, CDR2 FQDESV (reference sequence). This CDR3 comprises 16 residues. CDR3 loop: CASSSLVGPQGGEQYF. The CDR3 nucleotides read TGTGCCAGCAGCTCTCTGGTGGGACCCCAGGGTGGAGAGCAGTACTTC.

CDR3 in amino acids: CASSLDQGLAGNEQFF. CDR3 bases: TGTGCCAGCAGCTTAGACCAGGGACTAGCGGGAAATGAGCAGTTCTTC. The V gene is TRBV7-6, the J gene TRBJ2-1; 13 positions match TRBD2. The J segment lost 7 bases and the V segment lost 1 base, leaving 4 bases of the junction unmatched. Per the germline V gene, CDR1 is SGHVS and CDR2 is FNYEAQ. This CDR3 comprises 16 residues. The full variable domain, with the rest looked up from reference TRBV7-6 and TRBJ2-1, is GAGVSQSPRYKVTKRGQDVALRCDPISGHVSLYWYRQALGQGPEFLTYFNYEAQQDKSGLPNDRFSAERPEGSISTLTIQRTEQRDSAMYRCASSLDQGLAGNEQFFGPGTRLTVL.

V is TRBV29-1 and J is TRBJ2-1; D not resolved. Germline V gives CDR1 SQVTM, CDR2 ANQGSEA. V shed 7 bases and J shed 9 bases, with 16 bases lying between them. This CDR3 has 12 amino acids. The CDR3 DNA sequence: TGCAGCGAGTACTTCGTCGAAGGTGAGCAGTTCTTC. Its translation is CSEYFVEGEQFF.

The chain carries TRBV6-1 and TRBJ2-7; 10 bases match TRBD1. Germline-derived CDR1 and CDR2 are MNHNS and SASEGT. The CDR3 runs 14 residues. Trimming removed 1 base from V and 3 bases from J; junction bases left unmatched: 0. The CDR3 region has the DNA TGTGCCAGCAGTGAAGGGACAGGGGGCTACGAGCAGTACTTC. Amino acid sequence: CASSEGTGGYEQYF.